This T cell receptor (beta chain) appears in the sequencing data of a study of blood T cell repertoires in COVID-19. Study summary: Nucleic acid was either cDNA or gDNA, and it came from T cells, B-cell-depleted T cells, or PBMCs.

The CDR3 contains 15 residues. Germline CDR1 reads SGDLS; CDR2 reads YYNGEE. V shed 6 bases and J shed 2 bases, with 17 bases lying between them. Everyone who took part was 18 to 89 years old, and they came from 24 US areas. The method was immunoSEQ multiplex PCR; TCRdb's version includes in-frame clones alone and lacks a portion of them. Of just over 300,000 clones listed, roughly 89% are singletons. The sequence was obtained from a young woman with acute COVID-19. Sequenced sample: PBMCs or T cells enriched from blood (not recorded which). The rearrangement uses TRBV9 and TRBJ1-2; D is unresolved. The CDR3 bases are TGTGCCAGCAAGGGAGGGTCTAACTTAAACTATGGCTACACCTTC. Amino acid sequence: CASKGGSNLNYGYTF.